The table lists the clone carrying this T cell receptor (beta chain) with many counts. Its target is unknown. CD8+CD57+ cell expansion, shown by flow cytometry, had occurred in the patients selected for sequencing. The germline CDR1 and CDR2 sequences are ENHRY and SYGVKD. Trimming took 5 bases from V and 3 from J, leaving 17 bases between them. The CDR3 has 16 residues. This entry comes from a study of CD8+CD57+ T cells in acquired aplastic anemia. Overall study: Roughly 3.2 ug was the average amount of DNA from sorted CD4+ and CD8+ cells.

Findings and limits, study-wide: In common between the patients and the controls were approximately 30 CD8+ CDR3 sequences.

The study profiled TCR beta VDJ and CDR3 using genomic DNA as template. Each CDR3 protein is one row after TCRdb ran MiXCR on the reads. This sample yields about 470,000 distinct CDR3 sequences, of which around 33% are seen a single time; less than 0.85% belongs to the top ten. This chain links TRBV10-3 with TRBJ2-1; D is possibly TRBD2 (8 bases). The specimen was sorted CD4+, CD8+, or CD8+CD57+ T cells (not recorded which) from PBMCs. The receptor was isolated from a human donor with aplastic anemia. The CDR3 nucleotides are TGTGCCATCAGTAATAGCGGGACAGAGAACTACAATGAGCAGTTCTTC. Translated: CAISNSGTENYNEQFF.